The clone carrying this TCR beta chain was counted only a few times. The target antigen is unknown. This record belongs to a study of T cell repertoires in cytomegalovirus infection. The CDR3 sequence is 15 residues long. The V gene end was trimmed by 5 bases and the J gene end by 8 bases; junction bases not matched to a gene: 9. Germline CDR1 reads SGHTA; CDR2 reads FQGNSA. TCRdb re-called the reads with MiXCR, one entry per CDR3 protein. The sample consists of 750,000 to 900,000 distinct CDR3 sequences, about 28% of them appearing once. This sequence originates from a human donor in good health (CMV status not recorded). Some clones in this sample may be carry-over from other donors' samples. The source material was cultured CD8+ T cells from PBMCs, sampled from culture after CMV antigen stimulation. The chain is built from TRBV7-2 and TRBJ2-1; 10 nucleotides align to TRBD2. CDR3 sequence reads: CASSPSGGRGDEQFF. The DNA of the CDR3 is TGTGCCAGCAGCCCTAGCGGGGGAAGGGGGGATGAGCAGTTCTTC.